This T cell receptor beta chain was recorded in a study of shared clonotypes between healthy human individuals. Assay used: immunoSEQ multiplex PCR; TCRdb lists only in-frame clones, some missing. The table records around 1.5 million clones, roughly 98% of them present only once. The CDR3 covers 15 residues. The V end was cut by 0 bases, the J end by 2 bases, with 10 bases between. Looked up from germline, CDR1 is SGDLS and CDR2 is YYNGEE. The TCR originated in a young man in good health. The specimen was naive CD4+ T cells sorted from blood. Regarding subset: CD45RA+ positively selected. The chain has TRBV9 and TRBJ2-3; D gene ambiguous. DNA of the CDR3: TGTGCCAGCAGCGTAGAAGAACCACCCACAGATACGCAGTATTTT. As protein: CASSVEEPPTDTQYF.